What follows is one TCR beta chain and its context. No antigen is known for it. The data originate from a study of T cell responses to AZD1222 COVID-19 vaccine. Findings and caveats of the study: In all cases, repertoires were sampled only after the peak T cell response. Mapped onto spike, vaccine-associated CD4 TCRs spanned it and were dominant at 160-218 and 743-854.

Only in-frame clones appear in the TCRdb table, and some are missing; sequencing was by immunoSEQ multiplex PCR. The table records 100,000 to 150,000 clones, roughly 90% of them present only once. The length of the CDR3 is 16 residues. V shed 4 bases and J shed 1 base, with 14 bases lying between them. Germline V lookup: CDR1 LNHNV, CDR2 YYDKDF (reference sequence). This clonotype originated in an adult in good health. The sample here was peripheral blood, taken on day 0 of AZD1222 vaccination. This rearrangement joins TRBV15 to TRBJ1-5; D perhaps matches TRBD1 (5 bases). The CDR3 coding sequence is TGTGCCACCAGCAAGGAAAAGGGGCCAAGCAATCAGCCCCAGCATTTT. It codes for CATSKEKGPSNQPQHF.